Listed here are 3 T cell receptor beta chains from one sample, sequenced in a study of blood T cell repertoires in COVID-19. Measured with immunoSEQ multiplex PCR; TCRdb has only the in-frame clones, and not every one. The data hold approximately 94,000 clones, with 91% observed a single time. The sequenced material came from peripheral blood. These TCRs come from a man over 45 with active COVID-19.

This clone was seen once. The chain couples TRBV3-1 (or the pseudogene TRBV3-2) to TRBJ2-3; D might be TRBD2 (5 bases). This CDR3 has 16 residues. V shed 4 bases and J shed 1 base, with 15 bases lying between them. CDR1 and CDR2 from the germline V gene are LGHDT and YNNKEL (reference sequence). The CDR3 reads CASSPLPGSGTDTQYF. DNA for the CDR3: TGTGCCAGCAGCCCCCTCCCGGGGTCCGGCACAGATACGCAGTATTTT.

This clone was detected a few times. The chain couples TRBV19 to TRBJ1-2; a possible D gene is TRBD1 (5 bases). The CDR3 loop spans 17 amino acids. The germline CDR1 and CDR2 sequences are LNHDA and SQIVND (reference sequence). Trimming cost V 3 bases and J 2 bases, with 19 bases left between them. The CDR3 DNA reads TGTGCCAGTAGTATTATGGCCAGGGTATCTACGAACTATGGCTACACCTTC. As protein: CASSIMARVSTNYGYTF.

V usage is TRBV6-5 and J usage is TRBJ2-5; 9 bases are a match to TRBD1. V lost 3 bases, J lost 1 base, and 3 bases stayed unmatched. The length of the CDR3 is 15 residues. Germline loops: CDR1 MNHEY, CDR2 SVGAGI. The CDR3 reads CASSYSGQGQETQYF. The CDR3 nucleotides are TGTGCCAGCAGTTATTCGGGACAGGGCCAAGAGACCCAGTACTTC.